These 8 T cell receptor beta chains share one sample of origin, sequenced in a study of T cells in Graves' hyperthyroidism and ophthalmopathy (dated by TCRdb to the late 2010s). Libraries were built with multiplex PCR. Instrument used: Illumina HiSeq 2000. The TCR beta CDR3 regions were amplified from RNA transcripts. The TCR CDR3 was subjected to a first round of RT-PCR using the HTBI primer set and the Qiagen OneStep RT-PCR kit. TCRdb ran its own pipeline on the public reads, namely fastp trimming at Q25 and MiXCR clone calling, and kept in-frame beta chains. Each entry merges the rows of one CDR3 protein and shows their most common DNA and genes. The sample records a few hundred thousand distinct CDR3 sequences, 16% of which are singletons. Of the sample, around 3.5% is held by the ten largest clones. The sequenced sample was blood. These receptors were collected from a woman aged 35 to 49 with Graves' ophthalmopathy.

The genes are TRBV20-1 and TRBJ2-2, with 11 bases lining up with TRBD2. CDR3 size: 14 residues. From germline, CDR1 is DFQATT and CDR2 SNEGSKA (reference sequence). V gave up 6 bases and J gave up 3 bases; unmatched junction bases: 3. Here the CDR3 DNA reads TGCAGTGCCACTAGCGGGAGTTACACCGGGGAGCTGTTTTTT. This translates into CSATSGSYTGELFF.

This clonotype was counted between two and nine times. V usage is TRBV20-1 and J usage is TRBJ2-7; tentatively, D is TRBD1 or TRBD2 (6 bases each). The CDR3 contains 14 residues. CDR1 is DFQATT and CDR2 is SNEGSKA in the germline V gene (reference sequence). Trimming took 3 bases from V and 0 from J, leaving 12 bases between them. The CDR3 DNA reads TGCAGTGCTAGCTCGAGGGGGGCCTCCTACGAGCAGTACTTC. Its protein is CSASSRGASYEQYF.

This clonotype was seen at least ten times. The V gene is TRBV25-1, the J gene TRBJ2-5; possible D gene TRBD1, 6 bases. Germline-derived CDR1 and CDR2 are MGHDK and SYGVNS. The CDR3 loop spans 14 amino acids. The V gene lost 4 bases and the J gene lost 2 bases, with 11 bases spanning the gap. The CDR3 nucleotides are TGTGCCAGCAGTGCAGCAGGACAGCAAGAGACCCAGTACTTC. Amino acids: CASSAAGQQETQYF.

The CDR3 loop is CASSPRDRGMSDTEAFF. The DNA for the CDR3 is TGTGCCAGCAGCCCGCGGGACAGGGGAATGTCGGACACTGAAGCTTTCTTT. V gene TRBV3-1 combines with J gene TRBJ1-1, with 10 bases that match TRBD1. The CDR3 extends over 17 amino acids. Trimming removed 4 bases from V and 3 bases from J; junction bases left unmatched: 11. Per the germline V gene, CDR1 is LGHDT and CDR2 is YNNKEL (reference sequence).

This clonotype was counted many times. This sequence joins TRBV5-8 and TRBJ2-2; no firm D call. Deletions cut 4 bases from V and 0 bases from J, with 10 bases between. The germline CDR1 and CDR2 sequences are SGHTS and YDEGEE. The CDR3 spans 15 residues. The CDR3 DNA sequence: TGTGCCAGCAGCGACGGGCGACCGAACACCGGGGAGCTGTTTTTT. Its protein product is CASSDGRPNTGELFF.

Many counts were recorded for this clonotype. The chain links TRBV28 to TRBJ1-5; D is uncertain. The CDR3 length is 14 residues. Per the germline V gene, CDR1 is MDHEN and CDR2 is SYDVKM. V was trimmed by 6 bases and J by 4 bases, leaving 13 bases between them. The CDR3 DNA reads as TGTGCCAGCAGCGAGAGCAGCGGAAATCAGCCCCAGCATTTT. Amino acid sequence: CASSESSGNQPQHF.

V gene TRBV19 combines with J gene TRBJ1-1; D remains ambiguous. Germline V lookup: CDR1 LNHDA, CDR2 SQIVND (reference sequence). The CDR3 length is 16 residues. The V and J ends lost 1 base and 4 bases respectively, with 16 bases between them. CDR3 sequence reads: CASSIVSGPEGTEAFF. CDR3 sequence (DNA): TGTGCCAGTAGTATAGTGAGTGGACCTGAAGGCACTGAAGCTTTCTTT.

CDR3 nucleotides: TGTGCCAGCAGTGTCGGCGGGGGGGCCTGGAATACGCAGTATTTT. This encodes CASSVGGGAWNTQYF. This chain joins TRBV2 and TRBJ2-3; the match to TRBD2 covers 9 bases. The CDR3 length is 15 residues. In germline, CDR1 is SNHLY, CDR2 FYNNEI. V shed 4 bases, J shed 7 bases, and the junction held 9 bases outside the gene matches.